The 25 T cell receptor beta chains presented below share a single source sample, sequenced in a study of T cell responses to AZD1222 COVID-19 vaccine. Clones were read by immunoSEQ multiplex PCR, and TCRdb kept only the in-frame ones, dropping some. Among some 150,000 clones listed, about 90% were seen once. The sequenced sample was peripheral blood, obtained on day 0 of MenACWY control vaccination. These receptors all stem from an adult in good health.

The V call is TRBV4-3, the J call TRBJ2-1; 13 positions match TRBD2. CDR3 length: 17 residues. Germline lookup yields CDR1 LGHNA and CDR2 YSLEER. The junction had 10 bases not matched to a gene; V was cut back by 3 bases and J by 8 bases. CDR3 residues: CASSHLGLAGNGDEQFF. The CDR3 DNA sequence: TGCGCCAGCAGCCACCTGGGACTAGCGGGAAATGGAGATGAGCAGTTCTTC.

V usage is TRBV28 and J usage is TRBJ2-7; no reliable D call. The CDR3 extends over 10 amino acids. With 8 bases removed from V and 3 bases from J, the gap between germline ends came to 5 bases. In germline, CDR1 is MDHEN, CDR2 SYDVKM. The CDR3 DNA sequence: TGTGCCAGCGGGATCTACGAGCAGTACTTC. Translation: CASGIYEQYF.

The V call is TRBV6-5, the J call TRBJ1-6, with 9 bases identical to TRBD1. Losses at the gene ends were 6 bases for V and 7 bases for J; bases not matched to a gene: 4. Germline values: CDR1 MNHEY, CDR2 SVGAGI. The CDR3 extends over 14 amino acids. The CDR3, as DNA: TGTGCCAGCAGACCACAGGGGGCAAATTCACCCCTCCACTTT. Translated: CASRPQGANSPLHF.

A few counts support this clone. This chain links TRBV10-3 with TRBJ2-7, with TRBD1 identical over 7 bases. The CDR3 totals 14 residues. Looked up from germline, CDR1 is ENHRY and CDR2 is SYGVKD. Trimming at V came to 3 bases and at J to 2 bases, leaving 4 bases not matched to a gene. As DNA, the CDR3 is TGTGCCATCAGTGAAGAGGGGGCCCCCTACGAGCAGTACGTC. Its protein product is CAISEEGAPYEQYV.

CDR3 in DNA: TGTGCCAGCAGTTACTCGATAGGAGCGAACACCGGGGAGCTGTTTTTT. As protein: CASSYSIGANTGELFF. The genes are TRBV6-5 and TRBJ2-2; D is uncertain. Between the trimmed V and J ends, which lost 0 bases and 0 bases, there was a span of 8 bases. This CDR3 region has 16 residues. Per germline, CDR1 MNHEY and CDR2 SVGAGI.

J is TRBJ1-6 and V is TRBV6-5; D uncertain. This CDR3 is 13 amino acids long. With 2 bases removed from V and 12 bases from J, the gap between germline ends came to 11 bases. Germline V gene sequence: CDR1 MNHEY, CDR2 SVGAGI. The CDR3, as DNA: TGTGCCAGCAGTTACGCCGAGAGGGAACCCCTCCACTTT. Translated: CASSYAEREPLHF.

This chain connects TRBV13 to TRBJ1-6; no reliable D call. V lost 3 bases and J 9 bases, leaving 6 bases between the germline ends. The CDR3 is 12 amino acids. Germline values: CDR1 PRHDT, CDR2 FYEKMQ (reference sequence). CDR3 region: CASSLSRSPLHF. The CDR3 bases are TGTGCCAGCAGCTTGTCACGTTCACCCCTCCACTTT.

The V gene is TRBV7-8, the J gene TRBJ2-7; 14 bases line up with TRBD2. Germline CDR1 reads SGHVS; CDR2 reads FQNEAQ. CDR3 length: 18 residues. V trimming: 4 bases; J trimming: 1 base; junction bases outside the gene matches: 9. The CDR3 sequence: CASSYSGTSGRASYEQYF. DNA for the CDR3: TGTGCCAGCAGCTACTCCGGGACTAGCGGGAGAGCATCCTACGAGCAGTACTTC.

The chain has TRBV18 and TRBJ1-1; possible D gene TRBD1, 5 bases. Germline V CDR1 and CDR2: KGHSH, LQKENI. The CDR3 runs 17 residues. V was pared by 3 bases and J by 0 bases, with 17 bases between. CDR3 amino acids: CASSPTLTGTLNTEAFF. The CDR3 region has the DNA TGTGCCAGCTCACCTACCCTAACCGGGACTCTGAACACTGAAGCTTTCTTT. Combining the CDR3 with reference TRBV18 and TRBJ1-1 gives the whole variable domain NAGVMQNPRHLVRRRGQEARLRCSPMKGHSHVYWYRQLPEEGLKFMVYLQKENIIDESGMPKERFSAEFPKEGPSILRIQQVVRGDSAAYFCASSPTLTGTLNTEAFFGQGTRLTVV.

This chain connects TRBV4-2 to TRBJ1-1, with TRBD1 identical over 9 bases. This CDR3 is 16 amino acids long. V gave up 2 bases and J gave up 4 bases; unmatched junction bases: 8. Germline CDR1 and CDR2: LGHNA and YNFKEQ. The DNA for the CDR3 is TGTGCCAGCAGCCAACCGGGACAGGGACGCGGCACTGAAGCTTTCTTT. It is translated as CASSQPGQGRGTEAFF.

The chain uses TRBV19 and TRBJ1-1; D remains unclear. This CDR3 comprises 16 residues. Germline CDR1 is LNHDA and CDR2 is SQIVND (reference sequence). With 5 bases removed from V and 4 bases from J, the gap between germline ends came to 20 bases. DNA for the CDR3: TGTGCCAGTAGTGATAACGCGGGGAGTTGGGGCACTGAAGCTTTCTTT. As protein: CASSDNAGSWGTEAFF.

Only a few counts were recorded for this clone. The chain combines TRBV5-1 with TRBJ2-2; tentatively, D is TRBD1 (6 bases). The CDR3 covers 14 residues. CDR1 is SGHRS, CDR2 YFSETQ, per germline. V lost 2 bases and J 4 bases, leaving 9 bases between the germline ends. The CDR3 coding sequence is TGCGCCAGCAGCTTTACAGGGTTCACCGGGGAGCTGTTTTTT. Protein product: CASSFTGFTGELFF.

In nucleotides, the CDR3 is TGTGCCAGCAGCACCCCCAGGGAAGGGGGGGACACTGAAGCTTTCTTT. Amino acids: CASSTPREGGDTEAFF. The J gene is TRBJ1-1, the V gene TRBV9, with a tentative D call TRBD1 (6 bases). From germline, CDR1 is SGDLS and CDR2 YYNGEE. V was trimmed by 4 bases and J by 3 bases, leaving 19 bases between them. This CDR3 has 16 residues.

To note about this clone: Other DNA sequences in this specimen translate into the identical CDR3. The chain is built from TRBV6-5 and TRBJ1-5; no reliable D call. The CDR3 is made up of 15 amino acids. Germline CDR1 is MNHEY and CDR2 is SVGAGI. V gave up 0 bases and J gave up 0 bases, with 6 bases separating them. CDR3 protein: CASSYSGNSNQPQHF. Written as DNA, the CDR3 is TGTGCCAGCAGTTACTCGGGAAATAGCAATCAGCCCCAGCATTTT.

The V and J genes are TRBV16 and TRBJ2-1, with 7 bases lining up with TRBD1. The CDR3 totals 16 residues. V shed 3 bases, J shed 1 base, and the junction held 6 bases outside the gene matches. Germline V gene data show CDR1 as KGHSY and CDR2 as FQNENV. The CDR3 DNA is TGTGCCAGCAGCCATCCAAGACAGGGATCCTACAATGAGCAGTTCTTC. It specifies CASSHPRQGSYNEQFF.

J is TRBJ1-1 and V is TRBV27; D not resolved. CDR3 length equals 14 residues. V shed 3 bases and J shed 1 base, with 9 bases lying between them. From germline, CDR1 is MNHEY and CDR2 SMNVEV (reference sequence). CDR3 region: CASSLNSQNTEAFF. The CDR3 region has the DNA TGTGCCAGCAGTTTGAACAGCCAGAACACTGAAGCTTTCTTT.

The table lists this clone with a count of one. The CDR3 sequence: CASNLPGQGARGAFF. For the CDR3, the DNA is TGTGCCAGCAACTTACCGGGACAGGGGGCACGCGGAGCTTTCTTT. This rearrangement joins TRBV5-5 to TRBJ1-1, with 12 bases identical to TRBD1. In germline, CDR1 is SGHKS, CDR2 YYEKEE (reference sequence). J gave up 10 bases and V 6 bases, and 13 bases lay outside the gene matches. CDR3 length: 15 amino acids.

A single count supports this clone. The CDR3 loop is CAWRRLAGGTGELFF. As DNA, the CDR3 is TGTGCCTGGAGACGACTAGCGGGGGGCACCGGGGAGCTGTTTTTT. This chain links TRBV30 with TRBJ2-2; 13 bases are shared with TRBD2. This CDR3 is 15 amino acids long. Germline-derived CDR1 and CDR2 are GTSNPN and SVGIG (reference sequence). Unmatched junction bases numbered 2, after V lost 3 bases and J lost 4 bases.

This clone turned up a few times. The DNA of the CDR3 is TGTGCCAGCAGCCCGGCCTTAGGGGACAACACTGAAGCTTTCTTT. The encoded protein is CASSPALGDNTEAFF. The chain couples TRBV7-3 to TRBJ1-1, with D possibly matching TRBD1 (5 bases). From germline, CDR1 is SGHTA and CDR2 FQGTGA. The CDR3 is 15 amino acids. V lost 5 bases to trimming and J lost 2 bases, with 15 bases between them.

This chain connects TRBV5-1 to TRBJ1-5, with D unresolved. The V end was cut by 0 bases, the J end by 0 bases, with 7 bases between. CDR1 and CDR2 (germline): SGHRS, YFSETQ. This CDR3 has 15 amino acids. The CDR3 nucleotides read TGCGCCAGCAGCTTGGCCGGCTATAGCAATCAGCCCCAGCATTTT. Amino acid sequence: CASSLAGYSNQPQHF.

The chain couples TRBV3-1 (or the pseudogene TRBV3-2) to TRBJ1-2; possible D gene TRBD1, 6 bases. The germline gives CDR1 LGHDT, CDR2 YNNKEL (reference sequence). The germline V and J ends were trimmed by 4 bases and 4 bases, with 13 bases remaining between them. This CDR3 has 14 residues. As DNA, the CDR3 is TGTGCCAGCAGCCCCTGGACAGCTGCCTATGGCTACACCTTC. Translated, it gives CASSPWTAAYGYTF.

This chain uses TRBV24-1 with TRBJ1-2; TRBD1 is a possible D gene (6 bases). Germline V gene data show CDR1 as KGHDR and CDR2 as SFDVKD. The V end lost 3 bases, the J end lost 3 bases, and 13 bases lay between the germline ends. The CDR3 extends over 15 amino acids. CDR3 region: CATSDPSEGDYGYTF. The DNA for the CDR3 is TGTGCCACCAGTGATCCCAGCGAGGGGGACTATGGCTACACCTTC.

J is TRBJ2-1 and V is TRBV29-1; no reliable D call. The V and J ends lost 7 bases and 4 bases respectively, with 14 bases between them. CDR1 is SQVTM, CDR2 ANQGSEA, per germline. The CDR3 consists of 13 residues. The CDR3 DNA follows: TGCAGCGCTGACGGCGGTGGATACAATGAGCAGTTCTTC. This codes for CSADGGGYNEQFF.

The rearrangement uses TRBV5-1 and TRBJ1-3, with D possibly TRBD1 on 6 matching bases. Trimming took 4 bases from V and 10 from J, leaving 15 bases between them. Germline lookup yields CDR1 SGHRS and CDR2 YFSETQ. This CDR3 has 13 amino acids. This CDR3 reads CASSPAGERTIYF. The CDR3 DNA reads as TGCGCCAGCAGCCCCGCAGGGGAGAGGACCATATATTTT.

CDR3 loop: CASSLAGTPIEKLFF. In DNA, the CDR3 is TGCGCCAGCAGCTTGGCCGGGACACCCATTGAAAAACTGTTTTTT. This rearrangement joins TRBV5-1 to TRBJ1-4; D is perhaps TRBD1 (6 bases). This CDR3 has 15 amino acids. The V end was cut by 0 bases, the J end by 7 bases, with 13 bases between. The germline V gene has CDR1 SGHRS and CDR2 YFSETQ.